Listed below are T cell receptor beta chains from one sample, sequenced in a study of somatic mutations in cytotoxic T cells in rheumatoid arthritis. Sequencing used immunoSEQ multiplex PCR; TCRdb keeps in-frame clones, though not all of them. The table lists more than 15,000 clones, around 67% of them singletons. The specimen was CD8+ T cells sorted from blood. The receptor set was obtained from a woman aged 60-70 years in good health. CDR3s include the opening cysteine and the closing phenylalanine or tryptophan. A D gene is named only where the DNA matches it firmly. The size entry is marked missing in some rows and otherwise reads once, few, many or a size class.

d_gene: .; len: 15; j_gene: TRBJ2-2; abundance: .; v_gene: TRBV10-2; CDR3nt: TGCGCCAGCAGGGTCCAGGGGTTCGACACCGGGGAGCTGTTTTTT; CDR3aa: CASRVQGFDTGELFF
d_gene: .; len: 12; j_gene: TRBJ2-2; abundance: .; v_gene: TRBV30; CDR3nt: TGTGCCTGGAGTGTACCGACCGGGGAGCTGTTTTTT; CDR3aa: CAWSVPTGELFF
d_gene: .; len: 13; j_gene: TRBJ1-1; abundance: .; v_gene: TRBV15; CDR3nt: TGTGCCACCAGCAGACCGGGGAACCCTGAAGCTTTCTTT; CDR3aa: CATSRPGNPEAFF
d_gene: .; len: 14; j_gene: TRBJ1-1; abundance: .; v_gene: TRBV30; CDR3nt: TGTGCCTGGAGTCCAACAGAGATGAACACTGAAGCTTTCTTT; CDR3aa: CAWSPTEMNTEAFF
d_gene: .; len: 14; j_gene: TRBJ2-1; abundance: .; v_gene: TRBV19; CDR3nt: TGTGCCAGTAGTATAGGGGGATCCTACAATGAGCAGTTCTTC; CDR3aa: CASSIGGSYNEQFF
d_gene: .; len: 15; j_gene: TRBJ1-1; abundance: .; v_gene: TRBV11-2; CDR3nt: TGTGCCAGCAGCAAAAGTCCCGGGGCGAACACTGAAGCTTTCTTT; CDR3aa: CASSKSPGANTEAFF
d_gene: .; len: 13; j_gene: TRBJ2-7; abundance: .; v_gene: TRBV5-6; CDR3nt: TGTGCCAGCAGCTTTTATAGCTCCTACGAGCAGTACTTC; CDR3aa: CASSFYSSYEQYF
d_gene: .; len: 13; j_gene: TRBJ1-1; abundance: few; v_gene: TRBV29-1; CDR3nt: TGCAGCGTTGAGGCAGGGGTTGCTCCTGAAGCTTTCTTT; CDR3aa: CSVEAGVAPEAFF
d_gene: TRBD1; len: 14; j_gene: TRBJ2-7; abundance: .; v_gene: TRBV27; CDR3nt: TGTGCCAGCAGTCCCGGGACAGGGGACCACGAGCAGTACTTC; CDR3aa: CASSPGTGDHEQYF
d_gene: .; len: 14; j_gene: TRBJ2-2; abundance: .; v_gene: TRBV4-2; CDR3nt: TGTGCCAGCAGCCAAGTAGGATATTCCCGGGAGCTGTTTTTT; CDR3aa: CASSQVGYSRELFF
d_gene: .; len: 13; j_gene: TRBJ1-2; abundance: .; v_gene: TRBV5-4; CDR3nt: TGTGCCAGCAGCTGGGAGGCTAACTATGGCTACACCTTC; CDR3aa: CASSWEANYGYTF
d_gene: .; len: 14; j_gene: TRBJ1-2; abundance: medium-sized; v_gene: TRBV27; CDR3nt: TGTGCCAGCAGTGTGACAGGACCGAACTATGGCTACACCTTC; CDR3aa: CASSVTGPNYGYTF
d_gene: .; len: 17; j_gene: TRBJ1-2; abundance: .; v_gene: TRBV27; CDR3nt: TGTGCCAGCAGTTTTTCTCGGGACGGAGGCCCAGGGTTAGGCTACACCTTC; CDR3aa: CASSFSRDGGPGLGYTF
d_gene: TRBD1; len: 17; j_gene: TRBJ2-6; abundance: once; v_gene: TRBV19; CDR3nt: TGTGCCAGCAGACAGGGAACTGTAACCTCTGGGGCCAACGTCCTGACTTTC; CDR3aa: CASRQGTVTSGANVLTF
d_gene: TRBD2; len: 16; j_gene: TRBJ2-1; abundance: .; v_gene: TRBV9; CDR3nt: TGTGCCAGCAGCGGGGGGGCGGGACTAGATCTCCCCCAGCAGTTCTTC; CDR3aa: CASSGGAGLDLPQQFF
d_gene: .; len: 14; j_gene: TRBJ1-1; abundance: once; v_gene: TRBV27; CDR3nt: TGTGCCAGCAGCTTTGACCCAGGGAGGACTGAAGCTTTCTTT; CDR3aa: CASSFDPGRTEAFF
d_gene: .; len: 14; j_gene: TRBJ1-5; abundance: .; v_gene: TRBV6-1; CDR3nt: TGTGCCAGCCGGGACATTGGGAGCAATCAGCCCCAGCATTTT; CDR3aa: CASRDIGSNQPQHF
d_gene: .; len: 14; j_gene: TRBJ2-7; abundance: few; v_gene: TRBV27; CDR3nt: TGTGCCAGCACCGGGACGGCTGGCTCCTACGAGCAGTACTTC; CDR3aa: CASTGTAGSYEQYF
d_gene: TRBD1; len: 13; j_gene: TRBJ2-1; abundance: .; v_gene: TRBV29-1; CDR3nt: TGCAGCGTTGAGGAGACAGGGAAATATGAGCAGTTCTTC; CDR3aa: CSVEETGKYEQFF
d_gene: .; len: 13; j_gene: TRBJ2-7; abundance: .; v_gene: TRBV5-6; CDR3nt: TGTGCCAGCAGCCCCGACGGCTCCTACGAGCAGTACTTC; CDR3aa: CASSPDGSYEQYF
d_gene: .; len: 17; j_gene: TRBJ1-3; abundance: once; v_gene: TRBV14; CDR3nt: TGTGCCAGCAGCCAATTTCGCGTAGGGAGGGCTGGAAACACCATATATTTT; CDR3aa: CASSQFRVGRAGNTIYF
d_gene: .; len: 13; j_gene: TRBJ2-7; abundance: few; v_gene: TRBV5-1; CDR3nt: TGCGCCAGCAGCCAAGGGGAGGTAAGCGAGCAGTACTTC; CDR3aa: CASSQGEVSEQYF
d_gene: .; len: 17; j_gene: TRBJ1-1; abundance: .; v_gene: TRBV11-2; CDR3nt: TGTGCCAGCAGCTTAGAGACACTCTGGATGGGGAACACTGAAGCTTTCTTT; CDR3aa: CASSLETLWMGNTEAFF
d_gene: TRBD1; len: 15; j_gene: TRBJ1-1; abundance: .; v_gene: TRBV5-6; CDR3nt: TGTGCCAGCAGCTCGGCGGACAGGCCGAACACTGAAGCTTTCTTT; CDR3aa: CASSSADRPNTEAFF
d_gene: .; len: 17; j_gene: TRBJ1-2; abundance: once; v_gene: TRBV18; CDR3nt: TGTGCCAGCTCACAGGGGCCAGGGGCGACATTTAACTATGGCTACACCTTC; CDR3aa: CASSQGPGATFNYGYTF
d_gene: TRBD1; len: 12; j_gene: TRBJ1-1; abundance: few; v_gene: TRBV6-6; CDR3nt: TGTGCCAGTACAGGGGGCTACACTGAAGCTTTCTTT; CDR3aa: CASTGGYTEAFF
d_gene: .; len: 17; j_gene: TRBJ2-1; abundance: .; v_gene: TRBV27; CDR3nt: TGTGCCAGCAGTTTATACCTCGGCCCCGGGGATTACAATGAGCAGTTCTTC; CDR3aa: CASSLYLGPGDYNEQFF
d_gene: .; len: 15; j_gene: TRBJ2-1; abundance: .; v_gene: TRBV9; CDR3nt: TGTGCCAGCAGCCCCCGGGATAAGGAGAATAATGAGCAGTTCTTC; CDR3aa: CASSPRDKENNEQFF
d_gene: TRBD2; len: 19; j_gene: TRBJ2-3; abundance: .; v_gene: TRBV13; CDR3nt: TGTGCCAGCAGTTCCCCCGGGACTAGCGGGGGCGGAAGCACAGATACGCAGTATTTT; CDR3aa: CASSSPGTSGGGSTDTQYF
d_gene: .; len: 15; j_gene: TRBJ2-5; abundance: .; v_gene: TRBV27; CDR3nt: TGTGCCAGCAGTCCCCTCTCTGCGGCTCAAGAGACCCAGTACTTC; CDR3aa: CASSPLSAAQETQYF
d_gene: .; len: 14; j_gene: TRBJ1-2; abundance: few; v_gene: TRBV27; CDR3nt: TGTGCCAGCAGCTCCCAAGCGGGCGAGAGCGGCTACACCTTC; CDR3aa: CASSSQAGESGYTF
d_gene: TRBD1; len: 12; j_gene: TRBJ1-2; abundance: .; v_gene: TRBV7-9; CDR3nt: TGTGCCATAAGACAGGGCGGCTATGGCTACACCTTC; CDR3aa: CAIRQGGYGYTF
d_gene: .; len: 14; j_gene: TRBJ1-2; abundance: few; v_gene: TRBV2; CDR3nt: TGTGCCAGCAGTGGGGGTTGGGGGGCCCTTGGCTACACCTTC; CDR3aa: CASSGGWGALGYTF
d_gene: TRBD1; len: 17; j_gene: TRBJ2-7; abundance: once; v_gene: TRBV5-1; CDR3nt: TGCGCCAGCAGCTTGGCCCCATTAGGACAGGGGGCCCACGAGCAGTACTTC; CDR3aa: CASSLAPLGQGAHEQYF
d_gene: TRBD2; len: 15; j_gene: TRBJ2-7; abundance: large; v_gene: TRBV29-1; CDR3nt: TGCAGCGTTGAAACCCCAGCGGGAGTCACCTACGAGCAGTACTTC; CDR3aa: CSVETPAGVTYEQYF
d_gene: TRBD1; len: 15; j_gene: TRBJ2-4; abundance: .; v_gene: TRBV2; CDR3nt: TGTGCCAGCAGGCCCGGGACAGGGGGTTCGAACATTCAGTACTTC; CDR3aa: CASRPGTGGSNIQYF
d_gene: .; len: 13; j_gene: TRBJ2-7; abundance: .; v_gene: TRBV6-1; CDR3nt: TGTGCCAGCACGAGGAGCGAAAACTACGAGCAGTACTTC; CDR3aa: CASTRSENYEQYF
d_gene: .; len: 15; j_gene: TRBJ1-1; abundance: .; v_gene: TRBV7-9; CDR3nt: TGTGCCAGCAGCTTACCCCCTGGGGGGGCCACTGAAGCTTTCTTT; CDR3aa: CASSLPPGGATEAFF
d_gene: .; len: 12; j_gene: TRBJ1-1; abundance: .; v_gene: TRBV18; CDR3nt: TGTGCCAGCTTGGGGGGGAACACTGAAGCTTTCTTT; CDR3aa: CASLGGNTEAFF
d_gene: TRBD1; len: 12; j_gene: TRBJ1-2; abundance: .; v_gene: TRBV7-9; CDR3nt: TGTGCCAGCTCTCCAGGGGGGTATGGCTACACCTTC; CDR3aa: CASSPGGYGYTF
d_gene: .; len: 15; j_gene: TRBJ1-2; abundance: once; v_gene: TRBV27; CDR3nt: TGTGCCAGCTGGGGACCCGGGACCCCACCTCATGGCTACACCTTC; CDR3aa: CASWGPGTPPHGYTF
d_gene: .; len: 13; j_gene: TRBJ1-1; abundance: few; v_gene: TRBV9; CDR3nt: TGTGCCAGCAGCGTAGAGGCAGGATGGGAAGCTTTCTTT; CDR3aa: CASSVEAGWEAFF
d_gene: .; len: 15; j_gene: TRBJ1-5; abundance: few; v_gene: TRBV6-6; CDR3nt: TGTGCCAGCAGTTATGGGCGGGCCGTCAATCAGCCCCAGCATTTT; CDR3aa: CASSYGRAVNQPQHF
d_gene: .; len: 16; j_gene: TRBJ2-2; abundance: .; v_gene: TRBV29-1; CDR3nt: TGCAGCGTTGAAGCTGAGGCGCCTTCGAACACCGGGGAGCTGTTTTTT; CDR3aa: CSVEAEAPSNTGELFF
d_gene: TRBD2; len: 14; j_gene: TRBJ2-1; abundance: once; v_gene: TRBV19; CDR3nt: TGTGCCAGCGCGTTAACGGCGGGAGTTCGGGAGCAGTTCTTC; CDR3aa: CASALTAGVREQFF
d_gene: .; len: 15; j_gene: TRBJ2-6; abundance: .; v_gene: TRBV5-1; CDR3nt: TGCGCCAGCAGCTGGTCCCCAGGTGGGGCCAACGTCCTGACTTTC; CDR3aa: CASSWSPGGANVLTF
d_gene: .; len: 14; j_gene: TRBJ2-1; abundance: once; v_gene: TRBV6-5; CDR3nt: TGTGCCAGCTCAAGGGGTGGGACATACAATGAGCAGTTCTTC; CDR3aa: CASSRGGTYNEQFF
d_gene: .; len: 12; j_gene: TRBJ2-1; abundance: .; v_gene: TRBV12-5; CDR3nt: TGTGCTAGTGGCCCTACGCGTCTTGAGCAGTTCTTC; CDR3aa: CASGPTRLEQFF
d_gene: .; len: 14; j_gene: TRBJ2-1; abundance: .; v_gene: TRBV27; CDR3nt: TGTGCCAGCTCCCCGGAGGACACTTACAATGAGCAGTTCTTC; CDR3aa: CASSPEDTYNEQFF
d_gene: .; len: 15; j_gene: TRBJ2-1; abundance: .; v_gene: TRBV18; CDR3nt: TGTGCCAGCTCACCACCGCAGTTCTCCTACAATGAGCAGTTCTTC; CDR3aa: CASSPPQFSYNEQFF
d_gene: .; len: 17; j_gene: TRBJ2-2; abundance: .; v_gene: TRBV7-6; CDR3nt: TGTGCCAGCAGCGAAGACGGAGGCCTCGCGAACACCGGGGAGCTGTTTTTT; CDR3aa: CASSEDGGLANTGELFF
d_gene: .; len: 12; j_gene: TRBJ1-5; abundance: few; v_gene: TRBV7-8; CDR3nt: TGTGCCAGCAGCTTAGCTGGTCAGCCCCAGCATTTT; CDR3aa: CASSLAGQPQHF
d_gene: .; len: 14; j_gene: TRBJ1-1; abundance: few; v_gene: TRBV30; CDR3nt: TGTGCCTGGAGTGTACCAGAAATGAACACTGAAGCTTTCTTT; CDR3aa: CAWSVPEMNTEAFF
d_gene: .; len: 15; j_gene: TRBJ1-1; abundance: once; v_gene: TRBV5-5; CDR3nt: TGTGCCAGCAGCTTGGCGGAGGGGATGAACACTGAAGCTTTCTTT; CDR3aa: CASSLAEGMNTEAFF
d_gene: .; len: 15; j_gene: TRBJ1-2; abundance: .; v_gene: TRBV9; CDR3nt: TGTGCCAGCAGCGCTGCCGGGGGCCCTAACTATGGCTACACCTTC; CDR3aa: CASSAAGGPNYGYTF
d_gene: TRBD1; len: 16; j_gene: TRBJ1-2; abundance: once; v_gene: TRBV6-5; CDR3nt: TGTGCCAGCAGTTACCGCACCGCAGGGGGTAGCTATGGCTACACCTTC; CDR3aa: CASSYRTAGGSYGYTF
d_gene: .; len: 13; j_gene: TRBJ2-2; abundance: few; v_gene: TRBV9; CDR3nt: TGTGCCAGCTCCCGCGCGACGACCGGGGAGCTGTTTTTT; CDR3aa: CASSRATTGELFF